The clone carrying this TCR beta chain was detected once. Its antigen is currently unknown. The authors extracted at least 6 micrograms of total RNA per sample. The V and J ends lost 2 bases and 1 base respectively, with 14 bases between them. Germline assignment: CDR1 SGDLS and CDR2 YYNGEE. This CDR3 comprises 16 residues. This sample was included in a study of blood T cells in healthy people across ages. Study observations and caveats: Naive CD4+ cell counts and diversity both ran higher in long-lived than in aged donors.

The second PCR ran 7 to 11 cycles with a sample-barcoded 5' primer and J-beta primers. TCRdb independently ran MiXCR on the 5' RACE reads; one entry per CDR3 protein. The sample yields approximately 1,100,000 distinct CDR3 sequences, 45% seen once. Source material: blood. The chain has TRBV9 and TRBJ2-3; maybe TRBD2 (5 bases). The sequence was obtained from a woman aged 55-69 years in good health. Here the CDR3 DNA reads TGTGCCAGCAGCGTGGGAGTGGGGTCGGGCACAGATACGCAGTATTTT. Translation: CASSVGVGSGTDTQYF.